This is a list of T cell receptor beta chains from one sample in a study of cytomegalovirus exposure and HLA in healthy donors. The data were produced by immunoSEQ multiplex PCR, yet TCRdb's version contains in-frame clones alone and is incomplete. The table lists roughly 200,000 clones, less than 80% of them singletons. Input material: PBMCs. The receptors derive from a woman between 25 and 40 years old in good health and CMV-seropositive. Each CDR3 is given with its conserved first and last residue. Each record gives: V gene, J gene, D gene, clone size, CDR3 DNA, CDR3 protein. The D gene is left open where the match is weak. A row's size may be missing; if present it is once, few, many or a size class.

TRBV2	TRBJ1-2	.	few	TGTGCCAGCAGGGATCCTATTGACAGGATCTATGGCTACACCTTC	CASRDPIDRIYGYTF
TRBV7-2	TRBJ2-7	TRBD2	once	TGTGCCAGCAGCTTAGAGATGCTAGCGGGAGGCTTCGCCGAGCAGTACTTC	CASSLEMLAGGFAEQYF
TRBV5-4	TRBJ1-6	.	.	TGTGCCAGCAGCCTCGGCCCGACAGGCTATACTAATTCACCCCTCCACTTT	CASSLGPTGYTNSPLHF
TRBV4-3	TRBJ1-2	.	.	TGCGCCAGCAGCCAAGATTCGGCAGGGCGAAATGGCTACACCTTC	CASSQDSAGRNGYTF
TRBV4-1	TRBJ1-5	TRBD1	few	TGCGCCAGCAGCCTAGAGGAGATCCCAGGGGGCAGCAATCAGCCCCAGCATTTT	CASSLEEIPGGSNQPQHF
TRBV7-8	TRBJ1-5	TRBD1	once	TGTGCCAGCAGCGGGACAGGGGTCAATCAGCCCCAGCATTTT	CASSGTGVNQPQHF
TRBV6-5	TRBJ2-5	TRBD1	.	TGTGCCAGCAATAACAGGGGCGGAGAGACCCAGTACTTC	CASNNRGGETQYF
TRBV30	TRBJ2-5	.	.	TGTGCCTGGACCCCGGGGGTAGCGATTCAAGAGACCCAGTACTTC	CAWTPGVAIQETQYF
TRBV11-3	TRBJ2-7	TRBD1	once	TGTGCCAGCAGCTCAGCCGGGACAGCCTCCTACGAGCAGTACTTC	CASSSAGTASYEQYF
TRBV5-1	TRBJ1-2	TRBD1	.	TGCGCCAGCTCCCCGGGACAGAAGTATGGCTACACCTTC	CASSPGQKYGYTF
TRBV27	TRBJ2-7	.	.	TGTGCCAGCAGTTTACAGGGTGCCTACGAGCAGTACTTC	CASSLQGAYEQYF
TRBV4-1	TRBJ2-7	TRBD2	once	TGCGCCAGCAGCCGATTACTAGCGGGACCCTACGAGCAGTACTTC	CASSRLLAGPYEQYF
TRBV10-2	TRBJ2-1	TRBD2	.	TGCGCCAGCAGTAGGGGACTAGCGGGGGGACCTCGCTCCTACAATGAGCAGTTCTTC	CASSRGLAGGPRSYNEQFF
TRBV27	TRBJ1-2	TRBD1	.	TGTGCCAGCAGTTTTAGGGGACAGGGGGCTTATGGCTACACCTTC	CASSFRGQGAYGYTF
TRBV10-3	TRBJ2-7	.	.	TGTGCCATCAGTGAAGGCCTCGGGGGCTACGAGCAGTACTTC	CAISEGLGGYEQYF
TRBV5-6	TRBJ2-1	.	.	TGTGCCAGCAGCTTGGGGCAGGAGCAGTTCTTC	CASSLGQEQFF
TRBV5-8	TRBJ1-5	TRBD1	.	TGTGCCAGCAGAAACCGTCAGGGGGTCTTGGGCAATCAGCCCCAGCATTTT	CASRNRQGVLGNQPQHF
TRBV7-8	TRBJ2-7	TRBD2	.	TGTGCCAGCAGCTTATACCCTAGCGGGGGGATAGAGCAGTACTTC	CASSLYPSGGIEQYF
TRBV9	TRBJ2-3	TRBD2	.	TGTGCCAGCAGCGGAGAGGGAACTAGCGGGGCATTGTTGGATACGCAGTATTTT	CASSGEGTSGALLDTQYF
TRBV7-8	TRBJ2-7	TRBD1	.	TGTGCCAGCAGCCCACCCTTTGGAAGGGGGCTAAGCTCCTACGAGCAGTACTTC	CASSPPFGRGLSSYEQYF
TRBV6-1	TRBJ2-4	TRBD1	.	TGTGCCAGTACCCTGGACAGGGGGCGCGACATTCAGTACTTC	CASTLDRGRDIQYF
TRBV6-5	TRBJ2-2	.	few	TGTGCCAGCAGTAACGGACAGTCACCCGGGGAGCTGTTTTTT	CASSNGQSPGELFF
TRBV19	TRBJ1-2	TRBD1	once	TGTGCCAGTAGTCCCCAGGGGGGAAATGGCTACACCTTC	CASSPQGGNGYTF
TRBV6-6	TRBJ1-2	.	.	TGTGCCAGCACGCTTTCTGGGCAGGGATTTAACTATGGCTACACCTTC	CASTLSGQGFNYGYTF
TRBV7-2	TRBJ2-7	.	.	TGTGCCAGCAGCTTAAGACAGACGGGAGGGGGCGCGTACGAGCAGTACTTC	CASSLRQTGGGAYEQYF
TRBV5-1	TRBJ2-5	.	.	TGCGCCAGCTCGATACAGGGAAACCAAGAGACCCAGTACTTC	CASSIQGNQETQYF
TRBV6-4	TRBJ2-3	TRBD2	few	TGTGCCAGCAGTGAATCGGGGCTAGCGGCAGATACGCAGTATTTT	CASSESGLAADTQYF
TRBV6-5	TRBJ2-7	TRBD1	.	TGTGCCAGCAGTTACTCCGGGACAGGGCAATACGAGCAGTACTTC	CASSYSGTGQYEQYF
TRBV4-2	TRBJ1-5	TRBD1	.	TGTGCCAGCAGCCAAGAGCAGGGACAGGGCACGAGGGAGCCCCAGCATTTT	CASSQEQGQGTREPQHF
TRBV4-1	TRBJ2-3	TRBD2	once	TGCGCCAGCAGCCACGAGGGACTAGTTTCCCGAGATACGCAGTATTTT	CASSHEGLVSRDTQYF
TRBV11-2	TRBJ2-5	.	.	TGTGCCAGCAGCTTAGTACCAGGGCGAGAGACCCAGTACTTC	CASSLVPGRETQYF
TRBV2	TRBJ2-7	TRBD1	.	TGTGCCAGCCCAAGGGATGGACAGGGGGTCTACGAGCAGTACTTC	CASPRDGQGVYEQYF
TRBV18	TRBJ1-5	.	.	TGTGCCAGCTCACCACAGGGAGGGAGCAATCAGCCCCAGCATTTT	CASSPQGGSNQPQHF
TRBV15	TRBJ2-1	.	.	TGTGCCACCAGCAGAGGAGGGTGGCACAATGAGCAGTTCTTC	CATSRGGWHNEQFF